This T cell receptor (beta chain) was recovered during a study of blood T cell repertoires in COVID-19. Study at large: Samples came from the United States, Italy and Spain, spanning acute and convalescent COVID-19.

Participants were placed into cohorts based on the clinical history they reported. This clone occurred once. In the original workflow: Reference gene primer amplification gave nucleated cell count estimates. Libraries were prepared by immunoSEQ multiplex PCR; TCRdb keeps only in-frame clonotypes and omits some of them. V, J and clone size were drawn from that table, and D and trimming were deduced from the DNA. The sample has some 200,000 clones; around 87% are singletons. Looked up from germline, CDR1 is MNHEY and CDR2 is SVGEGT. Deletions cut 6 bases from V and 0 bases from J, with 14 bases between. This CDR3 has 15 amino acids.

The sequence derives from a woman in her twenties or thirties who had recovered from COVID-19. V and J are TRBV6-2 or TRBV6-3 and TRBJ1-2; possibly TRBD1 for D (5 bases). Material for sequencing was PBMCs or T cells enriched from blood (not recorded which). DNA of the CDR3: TGTGCCAGCAGCACTCGGGGGGATTCTAACTATGGCTACACCTTC. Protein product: CASSTRGDSNYGYTF.